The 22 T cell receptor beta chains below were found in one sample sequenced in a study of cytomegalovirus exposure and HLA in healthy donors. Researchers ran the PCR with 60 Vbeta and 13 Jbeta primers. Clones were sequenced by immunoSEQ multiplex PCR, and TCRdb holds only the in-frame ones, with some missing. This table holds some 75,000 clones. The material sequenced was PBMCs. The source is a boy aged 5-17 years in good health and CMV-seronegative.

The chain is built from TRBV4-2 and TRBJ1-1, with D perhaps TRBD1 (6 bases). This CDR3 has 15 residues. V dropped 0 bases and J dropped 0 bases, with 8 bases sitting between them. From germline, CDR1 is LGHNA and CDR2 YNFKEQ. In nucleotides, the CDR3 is TGTGCCAGCAGCCAAGATGGGACACTGAACACTGAAGCTTTCTTT. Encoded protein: CASSQDGTLNTEAFF.

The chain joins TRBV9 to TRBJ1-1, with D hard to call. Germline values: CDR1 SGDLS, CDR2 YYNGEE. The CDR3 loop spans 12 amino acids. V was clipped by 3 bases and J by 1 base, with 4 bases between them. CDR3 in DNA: TGTGCCAGCAGCGCCTCGAACACTGAAGCTTTCTTT. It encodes CASSASNTEAFF.

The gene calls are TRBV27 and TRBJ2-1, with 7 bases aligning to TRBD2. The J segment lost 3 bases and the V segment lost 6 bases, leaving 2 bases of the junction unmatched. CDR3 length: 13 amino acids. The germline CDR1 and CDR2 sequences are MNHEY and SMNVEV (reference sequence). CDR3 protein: CASRRTSYNEQFF. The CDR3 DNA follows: TGTGCCAGCAGACGGACTAGCTACAATGAGCAGTTCTTC.

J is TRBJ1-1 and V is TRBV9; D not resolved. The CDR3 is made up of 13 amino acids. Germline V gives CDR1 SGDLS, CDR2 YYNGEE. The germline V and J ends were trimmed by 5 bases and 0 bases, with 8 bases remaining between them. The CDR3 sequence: CASSTELNTEAFF. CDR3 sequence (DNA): TGTGCCAGCAGTACAGAGTTGAACACTGAAGCTTTCTTT.

The CDR3: CASSPGRGQRNYGYTF. CDR3 DNA sequence: TGTGCCAGCAGCCCCGGCAGGGGGCAGAGGAACTATGGCTACACCTTC. The V and J genes are TRBV11-2 and TRBJ1-2; 8 bases agree with TRBD1. Germline V gene data show CDR1 as SGHAT and CDR2 as FQNNGV. The CDR3 is made up of 16 amino acids. J was trimmed by 2 bases and V by 5 bases; bases with no gene match: 10.

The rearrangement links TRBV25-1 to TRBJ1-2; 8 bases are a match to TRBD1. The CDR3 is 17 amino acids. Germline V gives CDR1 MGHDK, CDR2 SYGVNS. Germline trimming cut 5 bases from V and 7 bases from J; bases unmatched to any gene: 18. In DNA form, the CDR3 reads TGTGCCAGCAGTAAAATTTCCGGGACAGGCCCTTCTCGTGGCTACACCTTC. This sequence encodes CASSKISGTGPSRGYTF.

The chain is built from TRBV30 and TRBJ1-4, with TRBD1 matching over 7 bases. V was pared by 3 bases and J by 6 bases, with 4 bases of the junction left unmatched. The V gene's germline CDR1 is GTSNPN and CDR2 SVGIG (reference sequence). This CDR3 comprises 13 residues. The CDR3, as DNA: TGTGCCTGGAGCAAGGGGGCAGATGAAAAACTGTTTTTT. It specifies CAWSKGADEKLFF.

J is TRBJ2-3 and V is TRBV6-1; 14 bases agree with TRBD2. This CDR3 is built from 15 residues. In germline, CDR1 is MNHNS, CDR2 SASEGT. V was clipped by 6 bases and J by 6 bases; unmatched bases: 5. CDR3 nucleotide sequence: TGTGCCAGCAGGGGGGGACTAGCGGGGGCGGATACGCAGTATTTT. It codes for CASRGGLAGADTQYF.

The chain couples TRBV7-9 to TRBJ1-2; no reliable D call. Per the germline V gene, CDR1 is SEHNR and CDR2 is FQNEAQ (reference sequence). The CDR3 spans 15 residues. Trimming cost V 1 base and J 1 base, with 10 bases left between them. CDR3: CASSLVPVDNYGYTF. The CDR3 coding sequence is TGTGCCAGCAGCTTAGTGCCGGTAGATAACTATGGCTACACCTTC.

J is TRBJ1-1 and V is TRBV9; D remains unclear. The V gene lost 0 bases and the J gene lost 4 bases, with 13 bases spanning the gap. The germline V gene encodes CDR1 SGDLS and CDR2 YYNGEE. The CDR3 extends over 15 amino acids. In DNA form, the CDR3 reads TGTGCCAGCAGCGTAGATGGTTTTGGAGGCACTGAAGCTTTCTTT. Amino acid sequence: CASSVDGFGGTEAFF.

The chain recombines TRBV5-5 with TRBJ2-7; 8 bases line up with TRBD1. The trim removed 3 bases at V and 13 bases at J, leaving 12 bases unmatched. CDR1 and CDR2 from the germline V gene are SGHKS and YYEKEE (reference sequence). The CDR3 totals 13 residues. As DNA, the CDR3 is TGTGCCAGCAGCTGGACAGGGAGCGCAACGGGATACTTC. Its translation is CASSWTGSATGYF.

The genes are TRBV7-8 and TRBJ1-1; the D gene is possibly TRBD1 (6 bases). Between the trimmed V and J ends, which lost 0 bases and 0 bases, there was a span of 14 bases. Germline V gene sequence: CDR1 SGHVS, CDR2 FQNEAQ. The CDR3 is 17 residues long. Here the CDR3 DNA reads TGTGCCAGCAGCTTAGCCCCGAAGGACAGCATGAACACTGAAGCTTTCTTT. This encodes CASSLAPKDSMNTEAFF. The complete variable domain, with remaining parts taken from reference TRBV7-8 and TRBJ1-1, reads GAGVSQSPRYKVAKRGQDVALRCDPISGHVSLFWYQQALGQGPEFLTYFQNEAQLDKSGLPSDRFFAERPEGSVSTLKIQRTQQEDSAVYLCASSLAPKDSMNTEAFFGQGTRLTVV.

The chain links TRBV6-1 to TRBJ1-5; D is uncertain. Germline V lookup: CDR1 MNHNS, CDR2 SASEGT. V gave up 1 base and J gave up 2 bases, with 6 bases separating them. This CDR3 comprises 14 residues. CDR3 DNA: TGTGCCAGCAGTGAAGACAGACGCAATCAGCCCCAGCATTTT. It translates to CASSEDRRNQPQHF.

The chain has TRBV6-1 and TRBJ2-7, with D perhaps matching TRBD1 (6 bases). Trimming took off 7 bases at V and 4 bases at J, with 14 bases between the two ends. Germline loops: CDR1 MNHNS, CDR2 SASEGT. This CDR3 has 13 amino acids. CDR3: CASNPGQRYEQYF. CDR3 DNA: TGTGCCAGCAACCCGGGACAAAGATACGAGCAGTACTTC.

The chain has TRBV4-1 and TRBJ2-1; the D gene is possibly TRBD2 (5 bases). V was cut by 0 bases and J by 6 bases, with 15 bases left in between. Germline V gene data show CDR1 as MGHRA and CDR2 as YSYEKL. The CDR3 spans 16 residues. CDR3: CASSQDLSGPINEQFF. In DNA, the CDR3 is TGCGCCAGCAGCCAAGATTTGAGCGGACCGATCAATGAGCAGTTCTTC.

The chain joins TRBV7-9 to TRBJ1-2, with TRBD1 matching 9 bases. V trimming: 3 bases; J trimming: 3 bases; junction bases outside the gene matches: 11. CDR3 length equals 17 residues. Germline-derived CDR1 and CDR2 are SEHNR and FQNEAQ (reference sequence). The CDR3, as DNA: TGTGCCAGCAGCTTTGTGGGACAGGGCGAACTAGACTATGGCTACACCTTC. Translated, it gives CASSFVGQGELDYGYTF.

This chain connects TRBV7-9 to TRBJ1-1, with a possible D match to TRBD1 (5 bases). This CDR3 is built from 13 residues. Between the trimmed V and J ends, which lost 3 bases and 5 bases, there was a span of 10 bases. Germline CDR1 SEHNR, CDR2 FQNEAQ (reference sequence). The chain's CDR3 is CASSFLGGTEAFF. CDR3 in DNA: TGTGCCAGCAGCTTTTTGGGGGGAACTGAAGCTTTCTTT.

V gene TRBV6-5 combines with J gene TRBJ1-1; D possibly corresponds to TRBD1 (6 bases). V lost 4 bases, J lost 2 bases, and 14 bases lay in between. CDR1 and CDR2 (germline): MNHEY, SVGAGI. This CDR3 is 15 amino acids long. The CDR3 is CASSLDRSPNTEAFF. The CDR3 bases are TGTGCCAGCAGTTTAGACAGGTCTCCCAACACTGAAGCTTTCTTT.

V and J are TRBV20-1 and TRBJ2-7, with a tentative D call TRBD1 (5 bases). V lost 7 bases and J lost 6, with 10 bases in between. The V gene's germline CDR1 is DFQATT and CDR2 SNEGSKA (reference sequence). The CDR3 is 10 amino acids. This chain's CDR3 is CSGQGTEQYF. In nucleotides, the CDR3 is TGCAGTGGGCAGGGAACCGAGCAGTACTTC.

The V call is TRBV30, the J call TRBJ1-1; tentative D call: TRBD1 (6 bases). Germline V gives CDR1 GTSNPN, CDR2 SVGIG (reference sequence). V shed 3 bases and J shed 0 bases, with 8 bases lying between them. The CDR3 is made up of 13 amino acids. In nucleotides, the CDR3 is TGTGCCTGGAGGACAGGCATGAACACTGAAGCTTTCTTT. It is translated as CAWRTGMNTEAFF.

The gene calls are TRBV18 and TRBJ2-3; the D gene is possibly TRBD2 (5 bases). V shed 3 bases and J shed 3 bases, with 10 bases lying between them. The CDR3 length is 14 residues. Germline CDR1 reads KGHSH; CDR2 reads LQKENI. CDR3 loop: CASSPTGMTDTQYF. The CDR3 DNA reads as TGTGCCAGCTCACCCACGGGAATGACAGATACGCAGTATTTT.

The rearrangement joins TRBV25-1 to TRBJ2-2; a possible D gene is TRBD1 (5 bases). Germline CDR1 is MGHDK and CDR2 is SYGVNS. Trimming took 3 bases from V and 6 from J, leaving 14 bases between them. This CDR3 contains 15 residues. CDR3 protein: CASSDNERGAGELFF. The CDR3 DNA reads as TGTGCCAGCAGTGACAACGAAAGGGGCGCCGGGGAGCTGTTTTTT.